This TCR beta chain came from a study of shared clonotypes between healthy human individuals. Study-wide points: Donors were few, which limited the genetic and exposure-history diversity represented. Estimated richness was generally greater in naive than memory subsets.

Once extracted for a subset, genomic DNA was divided evenly among several immunoSEQ plates. Method: immunoSEQ multiplex PCR; TCRdb's copy keeps in-frame clones and lacks some. Of more than 900,000 clones in the sample, more than 75% were seen once. Worth noting for this clone: The antigen is undetermined.

This CDR3 region has 12 residues. V lost 2 bases and J lost 4, with 2 bases in between. The V gene's germline CDR1 is SNHLY and CDR2 FYNNEI. This TCR came from a man younger than 35 in good health. Some clones in this sample may be carry-over from other donors' samples. Specimen: memory CD4+ T cells from PBMCs. Stated subset: CD45RA-negative fraction. The chain links TRBV2 to TRBJ2-2, with no clear D. CDR3 DNA sequence: TGTGCCAGCAGTGAACGCACCGGGGAGCTGTTTTTT. This encodes CASSERTGELFF.